Here is one TCR beta chain with its context. The data are from a study of blood T cell repertoires in COVID-19. Looking at the study overall: Sites across the United States, Italy and Spain contributed samples from acute and convalescent COVID-19. From T cells, B-cell-depleted T cells, or PBMCs came the material, which was cDNA or gDNA.

Original processing methods: Cell counts per sample came from amplifying reference gene primers. Produced via immunoSEQ multiplex PCR; TCRdb's table is partial and in-frame only. From that table come the V and J calls and clone size; the DNA was used to work out D and trimming. Here the sample spans about 63,000 clones, more than 80% being singletons. Assignment of participants to cohorts was predicated upon participant-reported clinical history. The V and J ends lost 5 bases and 10 bases, in that order; junction bases with no gene match: 13. Germline V gene lookup returns CDR1 SGHTA and CDR2 FQGTGA. This CDR3 is 17 amino acids long.

The sequencing input was PBMCs or T cells enriched from blood (not recorded which). The chain couples TRBV7-3 to TRBJ2-1, with 14 bases aligning to TRBD2. The clonotype comes from a woman aged 40 to 50 with acute COVID-19. The CDR3 nucleotides read TGTGCCAGCAGCCCCGGTAGGACTAGCGGGAGGATGCAAGAGCAGTTCTTC. It specifies CASSPGRTSGRMQEQFF.